This TCR beta chain is drawn from a study of blood T cell repertoires in COVID-19. Study-level information: From T cells, B-cell-depleted T cells, or PBMCs came the material, which was cDNA or gDNA.

Those who participated ranged in age from about 18 to 89 years and resided in approximately 26 US areas. The protocol was immunoSEQ multiplex PCR, while the TCRdb copy is restricted to in-frame clones and leaves out a portion. The sample lists about 310,000 clones, roughly 90% seen once, with almost 9.5% in the top ten. The sample consisted of PBMCs or T cells enriched from blood (not recorded which). This TCR was sampled from a woman aged 30 to 39 who had recovered from COVID-19.

Written as DNA, the CDR3 is TGTGCCAGTACTCGGGAACTGACAAGCACAGATACGCAGTATTTT. Translation: CASTRELTSTDTQYF. This chain connects TRBV19 to TRBJ2-3; D perhaps matches TRBD2 (5 bases). V was shortened by 7 bases and J by 0 bases, with 14 bases between the two germline ends. Germline V CDR1 and CDR2: LNHDA, SQIVND (reference sequence). The CDR3 is made up of 15 amino acids.